One T cell receptor (beta chain) is described in this entry. It has no known antigen specificity. No base-level quality is on record; no much larger clone is a single base apart. Library creation used the immunoSEQ multiplex PCR assay. Concerning the study's data processing: A statistical classification framework was developed to diagnose cytomegalovirus status using the catalog of TCR beta chain sequences. TCRdb obtained this table from immuneACCESS and retained in-frame rearrangements with V and J assigned. These tables miss some clones; where compared with another copy, unresolved V genes account for less than half of the shortfall, and the remainder is unexplained. The DNA gave D and trimming, while V, J and clone size come from that table. This sample is represented by 150,000 to 200,000 clones; just under 85% of them were singletons. Of the sample, around 2% is held by the ten largest clones.

The donors were included in the validation cohort of over a hundred subjects, a group kept apart from the roughly 610-subject first cohort. The sample comes from a study of cytomegalovirus exposure and HLA in healthy donors (dated by TCRdb to 2016 to 2017). Looking at the study overall: A later analysis indicated that the 130 or so validation repertoires were generated on the platform also employed for the approximately 670 repertoires of the first cohort. The study was designed to test whether signatures of past pathogen exposure could be identified by cataloging public T cell receptors. Besides the first cohort of roughly 700 subjects, a separate validation cohort made up of roughly 120 different subjects was used. The study combined high-throughput TCR immunosequencing, statistical association of individual TCRs with disease status, and machine learning to predict cytomegalovirus infection status. General study outcomes and caveats: The study listed 164 TCR beta chains as associated with cytomegalovirus. Of the cluster scores, roughly 95% were above 0 in a later analysis, which found that TCRs clustered in the first cohort also tended to co-occur in the 120 or so validation repertoires. According to the authors, the approach could potentially be generalized to other disease states and immunological phenotypes. A few of the identified cytomegalovirus-associated TCR beta chains were confirmed in vitro to be specific for cytomegalovirus antigens. The validation cohort had no HLA typing available for a later analysis, so co-occurrence within that cohort was assessed over all 130 or so repertoires. The classifier was reported to diagnose cytomegalovirus status with high specificity and sensitivity in both the original and validation cohorts. Most TCR sequences were observed very rarely across donors, whereas some public TCRs were present in many individuals.

From the cysteine through the phenylalanine, the CDR3 covers 12 amino acids. Of the read, only the CDR3 DNA is kept; its 36 bases are in frame from base 1. Germline trimming amounts to 11 bases on V and 7 bases on J, with 11 as the count of junction bases outside the gene matches. The germline V gene (reference sequence) provides CDR1 MNHEY and CDR2 SMNVEV. The source material was PBMCs. The TCR comes from a man aged 25-45 years in good health and CMV-seropositive. The rearrangement combines TRBV27 with TRBJ2-7, with 7 middle bases fitting TRBD1. The DNA sequence is as follows: TGTGCCGCTGCCCCAGGGGGTGGGGAGCAGTACTTC. Its coded protein is CAAAPGGGEQYF.